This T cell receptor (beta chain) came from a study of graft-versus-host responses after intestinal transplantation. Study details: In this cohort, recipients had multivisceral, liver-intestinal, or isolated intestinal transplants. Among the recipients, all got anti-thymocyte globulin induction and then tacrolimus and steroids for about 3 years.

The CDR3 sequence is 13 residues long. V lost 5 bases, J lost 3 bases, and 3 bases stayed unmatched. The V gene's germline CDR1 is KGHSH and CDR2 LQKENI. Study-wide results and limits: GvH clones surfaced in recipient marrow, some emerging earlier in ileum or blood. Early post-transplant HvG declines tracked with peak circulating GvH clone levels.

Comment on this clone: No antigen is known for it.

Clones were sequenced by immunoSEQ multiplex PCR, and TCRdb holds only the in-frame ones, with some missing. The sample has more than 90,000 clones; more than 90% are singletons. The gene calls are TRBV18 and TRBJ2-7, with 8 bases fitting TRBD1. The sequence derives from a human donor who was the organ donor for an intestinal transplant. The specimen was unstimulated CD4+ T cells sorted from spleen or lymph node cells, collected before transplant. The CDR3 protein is CASSRTGSYEQYF. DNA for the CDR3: TGTGCCAGCTCAAGGACAGGGAGCTACGAGCAGTACTTC.